Described below is a single T cell receptor (beta chain) sequence and its context. The record originates from a study of control samples from healthy donors and cancer patients. CDR3 size: 11 residues. V was clipped by 6 bases and J by 8 bases, with 10 bases between them. Germline V gene lookup returns CDR1 MDHEN and CDR2 SYDVKM. Produced via immunoSEQ multiplex PCR; TCRdb's table is partial and in-frame only. The sample carries roughly 150,000 clones, 92% recorded once. The clonotype was recovered from a woman aged 25 to 45 in good health. The material sequenced was blood. V and J are TRBV28 and TRBJ1-2; no reliable D call. The CDR3 is CASSFGGGYTF. The CDR3 DNA follows: TGTGCCAGCAGCTTCGGAGGGGGCTACACCTTC.